This T cell receptor beta chain was identified during a study of control samples from healthy donors and cancer patients. Deletions cut 5 bases from V and 4 bases from J, with 9 bases between. The CDR3 loop spans 13 amino acids. Germline V gives CDR1 LGHNT, CDR2 FRNRAP. TCRdb's table, derived via immunoSEQ multiplex PCR, lists solely in-frame clones and lacks some. The table lists some 160,000 clones, 94% of them singletons, with around 9.3% in the top ten. The source material was blood. This clonotype was sampled from a middle-aged woman in good health. The chain is built from TRBV12-5 and TRBJ2-1; D is unresolved. Here the CDR3 reads CASGKTDYNEQFF. The CDR3, as DNA: TGTGCTAGTGGTAAAACAGATTACAATGAGCAGTTCTTC.